The 23 T cell receptor beta chains presented below share a single source sample, sequenced in a study of vaccination and CD4 T cells after COVID-19. Treatment indicated: approximately 9-day PBMC culture with coronavirus spike peptide pools or control peptides (ViraFEST assay). Antigens of these TCRs are unknown. Researchers used the Oncomine TCR Beta short-read assay to sequence DNA from cultured CD4+ T cells. Via MiXCR, TCRdb re-called the PCR reads, giving one row per CDR3 protein. The data show fewer than 15,000 distinct CDR3 sequences, with around 45% seen just once and 9.2% held by the top ten. Sample: CD4+ T cells from blood, cultured in vitro, taken after SARS-CoV-2 vaccination. All receptors derive from a human donor who had recovered from COVID-19.

This clonotype rates as medium-sized. The chain has TRBV6-1 and TRBJ1-5; D ambiguous. With 7 bases removed from V and 4 bases from J, the gap between germline ends came to 17 bases. The CDR3 extends over 15 amino acids. CDR1 MNHNS and CDR2 SASEGT come from the germline V gene. The CDR3 bases are TGTGCCAGCACCCCATCCCCCCGGGTTAATCAGCCCCAGCATTTT. Translating it yields CASTPSPRVNQPQHF.

The chain uses TRBV11-3 and TRBJ2-1; 13 bases align to TRBD2. The CDR3 spans 16 residues. V lost 2 bases and J lost 2; bases outside the gene matches: 0. CDR1 is SGHNT and CDR2 is YENEEA in the germline V gene. CDR3 protein: CASSLTSGRAYNEQFF. Here the CDR3 DNA reads TGTGCCAGCAGCTTAACTAGCGGGAGGGCCTACAATGAGCAGTTCTTC.

V is TRBV5-6 and J is TRBJ1-6; D ambiguous. The CDR3 consists of 16 residues. Germline-derived CDR1 and CDR2 are SGHDT and YYEEEE. V dropped 1 base and J dropped 2 bases, with 10 bases sitting between them. The CDR3 loop reads CASSLRAVTYNSPLHF. The CDR3 nucleotides are TGTGCCAGCAGCTTGAGGGCAGTAACCTATAATTCACCCCTCCACTTT.

The CDR3 bases are TGTGCCAACCCCACCCCGCTAGCGGGACGCTACGAGCAGTACTTC. This gives the protein CANPTPLAGRYEQYF. The chain uses TRBV9 and TRBJ2-7, with 9 bases fitting TRBD2. The trim removed 9 bases at V and 3 bases at J, leaving 13 bases unmatched. CDR1 is SGDLS and CDR2 is YYNGEE in the germline V gene. This CDR3 is 15 amino acids long.

This clonotype turned up a few times. The chain carries TRBV6-5 and TRBJ2-7; a weak D match, TRBD1 (5 bases). Germline values: CDR1 MNHEY, CDR2 SVGAGI. The CDR3 loop spans 15 amino acids. Trimming removed 0 bases from V and 6 bases from J, with 15 bases in between. The CDR3, as DNA: TGTGCCAGCAGTTACTCGAGTGTCGGCCAGGGCGAGCAGTACTTC. This gives the protein CASSYSSVGQGEQYF.

The rearrangement links TRBV11-1 to TRBJ1-1, with a tentative D call TRBD1 (6 bases). Trimming stripped 1 base from V and 7 bases from J, with 16 bases between. The CDR3 loop spans 15 amino acids. Looked up from germline, CDR1 is SGHAT and CDR2 is FQDESV (reference sequence). The CDR3: CASSLGSGGAGEAFF. The CDR3, as DNA: TGTGCCAGCAGCTTAGGCTCCGGGGGCGCGGGTGAAGCTTTCTTT.

The chain is built from TRBV5-1 and TRBJ2-5; D is possibly TRBD1 (6 bases). CDR3 length equals 13 residues. CDR1 SGHRS and CDR2 YFSETQ come from the germline V gene. V was shortened by 5 bases and J by 2 bases, with 10 bases between the two germline ends. The CDR3 loop is CASRPTGQETQYF. The CDR3 DNA follows: TGCGCCAGCAGGCCGACAGGACAAGAGACCCAGTACTTC.

This clonotype was detected only once. This rearrangement joins TRBV27 to TRBJ2-1; D tentatively fits TRBD1 or TRBD2 (5 bases each). CDR3 length: 14 amino acids. V lost 0 bases and J 11 bases, leaving 14 bases between the germline ends. Germline lookup yields CDR1 MNHEY and CDR2 SMNVEV (reference sequence). CDR3 sequence: CASSLSWDGQQQFF. CDR3 nucleotides: TGTGCCAGCAGTTTATCGTGGGACGGCCAGCAGCAGTTCTTC.

The table lists this clonotype with a few counts. The chain joins TRBV15 to TRBJ2-7; TRBD2 matches 10 bases. CDR3 length equals 15 residues. Losses at the gene ends were 2 bases for V and 2 bases for J; bases not matched to a gene: 3. Per germline, CDR1 LNHNV and CDR2 YYDKDF (reference sequence). This CDR3 reads CATSRRTSGTYEQYF. The CDR3 DNA reads TGTGCCACCAGCAGAAGGACTAGCGGAACCTACGAGCAGTACTTC.

This chain uses TRBV20-1 with TRBJ1-1, with D perhaps matching TRBD1 (6 bases). The CDR3 runs 12 residues. Per germline, CDR1 DFQATT and CDR2 SNEGSKA (reference sequence). V lost 1 base to trimming and J lost 8 bases, with 11 bases between them. CDR3 protein: CSARAPQGEAFF. For the CDR3, the DNA is TGCAGTGCTAGAGCTCCCCAGGGGGAAGCTTTCTTT.

The V and J genes are TRBV6-1 and TRBJ1-2; D possibly corresponds to TRBD1 (6 bases). Germline-derived CDR1 and CDR2 are MNHNS and SASEGT. V was cut by 4 bases and J by 4 bases, with 10 bases left in between. This CDR3 contains 13 residues. The CDR3 DNA follows: TGTGCCAGCAGTGTCAGGGGTACCTATGGCTACACCTTC. Amino acids: CASSVRGTYGYTF.

This rearrangement joins TRBV6-2 or TRBV6-3 to TRBJ2-3; TRBD2 agrees at 7 bases. Trimming cost V 7 bases and J 0 bases; bases outside gene matches: 10. CDR3 length: 16 amino acids. Germline V lookup: CDR1 MNHEY, CDR2 SVGEGT. The CDR3 loop reads CASKQRTRDSTDTQYF. CDR3 DNA sequence: TGTGCCAGCAAACAAAGGACTAGGGACAGCACAGATACGCAGTATTTT.

The rearrangement uses TRBV9 and TRBJ2-3, with TRBD2 as a possible D gene (6 bases). Germline CDR1 SGDLS, CDR2 YYNGEE. V lost 4 bases to trimming and J lost 1 base, with 19 bases between them. There are 17 residues in the CDR3. CDR3 DNA sequence: TGTGCCAGCAGCCCAACCTTAAGCGGGCAAGGCACAGATACGCAGTATTTT. Encoded protein: CASSPTLSGQGTDTQYF.

This clonotype was found a few times. The J gene is TRBJ1-5, the V gene TRBV20-1; D is ambiguous. V lost 3 bases, J lost 0 bases, and 3 bases lay in between. Germline V CDR1 and CDR2: DFQATT, SNEGSKA (reference sequence). This CDR3 is built from 12 residues. The CDR3 loop reads CSASGSNQPQHF. As DNA, the CDR3 is TGCAGTGCTAGCGGTAGCAATCAGCCCCAGCATTTT.

The table lists this clonotype with a few counts. This chain connects TRBV10-3 to TRBJ1-2; D is ambiguous. The germline CDR1 and CDR2 sequences are ENHRY and SYGVKD. V gave up 10 bases and J gave up 6 bases, with 18 bases separating them. CDR3 length: 13 amino acids. The CDR3 DNA follows: TGTGCCACCCAGACCGCGCCCCAGGATGGCTACACCTTC. It translates to CATQTAPQDGYTF.

The chain carries TRBV7-7 and TRBJ2-5, with 10 bases identical to TRBD2. The CDR3 length is 17 residues. The germline V gene encodes CDR1 SSHAT and CDR2 FNYEAQ (reference sequence). Trimming removed 5 bases from V and 2 bases from J; junction bases left unmatched: 11. Here the CDR3 reads CASSEGKVAGGQETQYF. The CDR3 DNA follows: TGTGCCAGCAGCGAGGGGAAGGTAGCGGGAGGACAAGAGACCCAGTACTTC.

This rearrangement joins TRBV18 to TRBJ1-3, with D unresolved. CDR1 is KGHSH, CDR2 LQKENI, per germline. The CDR3 is made up of 13 amino acids. V dropped 1 base and J dropped 4 bases, with 5 bases sitting between them. The CDR3 coding sequence is TGTGCCAGCTCACCACGGGAGGGAAACACCATATATTTT. Residues: CASSPREGNTIYF.

Judged by abundance, this clonotype is large. The V and J genes are TRBV6-2 or TRBV6-3 and TRBJ2-2, with D maybe TRBD1 (6 bases). CDR3 length equals 14 residues. Trimming shortened V by 4 bases and J by 5 bases, and 11 bases separated the two germline ends. Looked up from germline, CDR1 is MNHEY and CDR2 is SVGEGT. The CDR3 here is CASSSERGTGELFF. Here the CDR3 DNA reads TGTGCCAGCAGTTCAGAAAGGGGGACCGGGGAGCTGTTTTTT.

J is TRBJ2-2 and V is TRBV5-1; D tentatively reads TRBD1 or TRBD2 (5 bases each). The CDR3 spans 14 residues. V lost 2 bases and J lost 3, with 8 bases in between. CDR1 and CDR2 (germline): SGHRS, YFSETQ. CDR3 bases: TGCGCCAGCAGCTTACGGGGCTACACCGGGGAGCTGTTTTTT. Its translation: CASSLRGYTGELFF.

The rearrangement links TRBV7-2 to TRBJ2-2; maybe TRBD1 (7 bases). The CDR3 length is 15 residues. Trimming took off 7 bases at V and 4 bases at J, with 16 bases between the two ends. From germline, CDR1 is SGHTA and CDR2 FQGNSA. The CDR3 is CASTWRGPGTGELFF. The CDR3 DNA follows: TGTGCCAGCACCTGGAGGGGGCCGGGCACCGGGGAGCTGTTTTTT.

This chain joins TRBV2 and TRBJ1-5; 7 bases align to TRBD1. Trimming at V came to 1 base and at J to 4 bases, leaving 4 bases not matched to a gene. Per germline, CDR1 SNHLY and CDR2 FYNNEI. The CDR3 length is 15 residues. For the CDR3, the DNA is TGTGCCAGCAGTGAAGGGGGGACAGTAAATCAGCCCCAGCATTTT. Amino acid sequence: CASSEGGTVNQPQHF.

The chain combines TRBV2 with TRBJ1-2; D ambiguous. The CDR3 runs to 11 residues. The V and J ends lost 1 base and 5 bases respectively, with 2 bases between them. Germline V gene sequence: CDR1 SNHLY, CDR2 FYNNEI. The chain's CDR3 is CASSEEYGYTF. CDR3 DNA sequence: TGTGCCAGCAGTGAAGAGTATGGCTACACCTTC.

The chain has TRBV28 and TRBJ1-2; 7 bases align to TRBD1. This CDR3 comprises 18 residues. Germline V gene sequence: CDR1 MDHEN, CDR2 SYDVKM. J lost 0 bases, V lost 2 bases, and 12 bases had no gene match. In nucleotides, the CDR3 is TGTGCCAGCAGTTTAGAGGCCGGGTTGACAGGGCCTAACTATGGCTACACCTTC. It yields the protein CASSLEAGLTGPNYGYTF.